One T cell receptor beta chain is described in this entry. Using immunoSEQ multiplex PCR, the repertoire was profiled, and TCRdb retains in-frame clones only, with some absent. There are 8,500 to 13,000 clones in the sample; approximately 94% occur only once, and approximately 6.6% lies in the top ten. V was shortened by 6 bases and J by 4 bases, with 15 bases between the two germline ends. CDR1 and CDR2 (germline): MDHEN, SYDVKM. This CDR3 contains 14 residues. The sample is drawn from a study of technical replicates of blood from several donors. This TCR was sampled from a human donor in good health. This chain uses TRBV28 with TRBJ1-1; no firm D call. Sequenced material: PBMCs. CDR3 nucleotides: TGTGCCAGCAGCCAACCCTTCCGGGGCACTGAAGCTTTCTTT. It is translated as CASSQPFRGTEAFF.